These 13 T cell receptor beta chains were sequenced from one sample in a study of blood T cell repertoires in COVID-19. The table came from immunoSEQ multiplex PCR; TCRdb's copy has only in-frame clones and leaves some out. The sample yields over 80,000 clones, 85% to 95% seen once. Sequenced material: peripheral blood. The receptors were gathered from a man aged 60-69 years with acute or convalescent COVID-19.

CDR3 sequence reads: CASSQESIVNTGELFF. CDR3 bases: TGTGCCAGCAGCCAAGAAAGCATTGTGAACACCGGGGAGCTGTTTTTT. The chain has TRBV4-2 and TRBJ2-2; no clear D. CDR1 and CDR2 from the germline V gene are LGHNA and YNFKEQ. This CDR3 comprises 16 residues. The V end was cut by 0 bases, the J end by 1 base, with 9 bases between.

The rearrangement joins TRBV7-2 to TRBJ1-4; 11 positions match TRBD1. Germline assignment: CDR1 SGHTA and CDR2 FQGNSA. With 2 bases clipped from V and 7 bases from J, the junction kept 6 bases outside the gene matches. The CDR3 runs 16 residues. In DNA form, the CDR3 reads TGTGCCAGCAGCTTAAACGGACAGGGGGCAACTGAAAAACTGTTTTTT. Its protein product is CASSLNGQGATEKLFF.

The chain carries TRBV28 and TRBJ2-1, with 8 bases lining up with TRBD2. CDR1 and CDR2 from the germline V gene are MDHEN and SYDVKM. The CDR3 loop spans 16 amino acids. Trimming removed 5 bases from V and 2 bases from J; junction bases left unmatched: 8. The CDR3 loop is CASSVPAGVPYNEQFF. The CDR3, as DNA: TGTGCCAGCAGTGTTCCAGCGGGAGTCCCCTACAATGAGCAGTTCTTC. The whole variable domain, remainder taken from reference TRBV28 and TRBJ2-1, is DVKVTQSSRYLVKRTGEKVFLECVQDMDHENMFWYRQDPGLGLRLIYFSYDVKMKEKGDIPEGYSVSREKKERFSLILESASTNQTSMYLCASSVPAGVPYNEQFFGPGTRLTVL.

V is TRBV29-1 and J is TRBJ2-3; 8 bases agree with TRBD2. Germline-derived CDR1 and CDR2 are SQVTM and ANQGSEA. V lost 7 bases and J lost 0; bases outside the gene matches: 3. The CDR3 is 13 residues long. CDR3 sequence: CSAGGGSTDTQYF. As DNA, the CDR3 is TGCAGCGCCGGGGGGGGAAGCACAGATACGCAGTATTTT.

The V gene is TRBV19, the J gene TRBJ1-5; possible D gene TRBD1, 6 bases. V lost 3 bases and J 1 base, leaving 10 bases between the germline ends. The CDR3 consists of 15 residues. Germline V gene sequence: CDR1 LNHDA, CDR2 SQIVND (reference sequence). The CDR3 DNA is TGTGCCAGTAGTATCGGACAGTCCAGCAATCAGCCCCAGCATTTT. Its translation: CASSIGQSSNQPQHF.

This chain uses TRBV28 with TRBJ1-5; TRBD1 matches at 7 bases. The CDR3 sequence is 14 residues long. Germline V gene lookup returns CDR1 MDHEN and CDR2 SYDVKM. With 6 bases clipped from V and 0 bases from J, the junction kept 2 bases outside the gene matches. CDR3 protein: CASRGTVSNQPQHF. In nucleotides, the CDR3 is TGTGCCAGCAGGGGGACAGTTAGCAATCAGCCCCAGCATTTT. The full variable domain, with the rest looked up from reference TRBV28 and TRBJ1-5, is DVKVTQSSRYLVKRTGEKVFLECVQDMDHENMFWYRQDPGLGLRLIYFSYDVKMKEKGDIPEGYSVSREKKERFSLILESASTNQTSMYLCASRGTVSNQPQHFGDGTRLSIL.

The chain has TRBV4-2 and TRBJ2-1; 7 bases align to TRBD1. The CDR3 spans 16 residues. In germline, CDR1 is LGHNA, CDR2 YNFKEQ. V shed 0 bases and J 0 bases; nucleotides not matched to a gene: 2. DNA of the CDR3: TGTGCCAGCAGCCAAGACGGGACAGTCTCCTACAATGAGCAGTTCTTC. Translated: CASSQDGTVSYNEQFF.

CDR3 residues: CASSSGLTYEQYF. The CDR3 DNA reads as TGTGCCAGTAGTTCGGGACTTACCTACGAGCAGTACTTC. The J gene is TRBJ2-7, the V gene TRBV19, with a weak D call TRBD2 (6 bases). This CDR3 is 13 amino acids long. Germline loops: CDR1 LNHDA, CDR2 SQIVND (reference sequence). Trimming left V 5 bases short and J 2 bases short, with 10 bases between.

The rearrangement uses TRBV7-9 and TRBJ2-7; a weak D match, TRBD2 (6 bases). V shed 5 bases and J shed 5 bases, with 10 bases lying between them. The CDR3 has 12 residues. CDR1 and CDR2 (germline): SEHNR, FQNEAQ (reference sequence). The CDR3 region is CASSRGLNEQYF. The CDR3 nucleotides are TGTGCCAGCAGCCGAGGACTAAACGAGCAGTACTTC.

CDR3 bases: TGTGCCAGCAGCCAAGCTGGGACAGAGATTTTGGGGTACGAGCAGTACTTC. The encoded protein is CASSQAGTEILGYEQYF. The chain couples TRBV3-1 (or the pseudogene TRBV3-2) to TRBJ2-7; 7 nucleotides agree with TRBD1. Germline assignment: CDR1 LGHDT and CDR2 YNNKEL (reference sequence). This CDR3 is 17 amino acids long. The trim removed 1 base at V and 4 bases at J, leaving 13 bases unmatched.

The chain links TRBV6-2 or TRBV6-3 to TRBJ2-2, with TRBD2 matching 7 bases. The CDR3 has 15 residues. The V gene end was trimmed by 5 bases and the J gene end by 11 bases; junction bases not matched to a gene: 14. The germline V gene has CDR1 MNHEY and CDR2 SVGEGT. CDR3 sequence: CASSVTGTIGRELFF. CDR3 bases: TGTGCCAGCAGTGTCACCGGGACTATAGGGAGAGAGCTGTTTTTT.

CDR3 loop: CAWSQGRGRHNEQFF. CDR3 DNA sequence: TGTGCCTGGAGCCAAGGTAGGGGGCGACACAATGAGCAGTTCTTC. The V call is TRBV30, the J call TRBJ2-1; 7 bases are a match to TRBD1. Germline V gives CDR1 GTSNPN, CDR2 SVGIG (reference sequence). The CDR3 is 15 amino acids. Trimming cost V 3 bases and J 5 bases; bases outside gene matches: 10. Full variable domain (outside the CDR3, taken from reference TRBV30 and TRBJ2-1): SQTIHQWPATLVQPVGSPLSLECTVEGTSNPNLYWYRQAAGRGLQLLFYSVGIGQISSEVPQNLSASRPQDRQFILSSKKLLLSDSGFYLCAWSQGRGRHNEQFFGPGTRLTVL.

This chain joins TRBV4-1 and TRBJ2-1, with D tentatively TRBD2 (5 bases). Trimming removed 0 bases from V and 4 bases from J, with 10 bases in between. In germline, CDR1 is MGHRA, CDR2 YSYEKL. CDR3 size: 15 residues. Written as DNA, the CDR3 is TGCGCCAGCAGCCAAGAGGAGGCCTTGTACAATGAGCAGTTCTTC. Residues: CASSQEEALYNEQFF.